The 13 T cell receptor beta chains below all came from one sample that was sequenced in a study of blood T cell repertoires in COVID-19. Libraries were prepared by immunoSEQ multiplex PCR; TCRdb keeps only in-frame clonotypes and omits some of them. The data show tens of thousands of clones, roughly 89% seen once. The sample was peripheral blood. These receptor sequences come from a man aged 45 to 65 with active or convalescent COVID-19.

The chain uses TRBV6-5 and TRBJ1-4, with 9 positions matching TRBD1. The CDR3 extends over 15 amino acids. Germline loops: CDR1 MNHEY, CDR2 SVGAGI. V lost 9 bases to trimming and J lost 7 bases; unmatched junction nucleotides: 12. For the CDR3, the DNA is TGTGCCAGGATCTACAGGGGGCTGAGTATTGAAAAACTGTTTTTT. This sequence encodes CARIYRGLSIEKLFF.

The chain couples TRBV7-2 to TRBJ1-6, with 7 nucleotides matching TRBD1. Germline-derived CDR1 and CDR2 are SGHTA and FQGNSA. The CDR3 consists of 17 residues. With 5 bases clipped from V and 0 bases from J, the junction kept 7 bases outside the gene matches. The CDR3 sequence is CASSRPGQSSYNSPLHF. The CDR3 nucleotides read TGTGCCAGCAGCCGCCCGGGACAGAGCTCCTATAATTCACCCCTCCACTTT.

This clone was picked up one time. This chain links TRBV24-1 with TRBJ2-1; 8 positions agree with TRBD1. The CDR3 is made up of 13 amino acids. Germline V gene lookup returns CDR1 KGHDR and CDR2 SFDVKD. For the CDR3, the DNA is TGTGCAACAGGGGCAGGGGGCCGCAATGAGCAGTTCTTC. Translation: CATGAGGRNEQFF.

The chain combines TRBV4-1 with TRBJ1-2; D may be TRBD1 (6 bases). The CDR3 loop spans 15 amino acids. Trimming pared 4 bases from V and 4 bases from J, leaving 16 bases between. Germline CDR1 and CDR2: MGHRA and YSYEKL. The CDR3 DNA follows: TGCGCCAGCAGCCCCGACAGTGGGGGCAGCTATGGCTACACCTTC. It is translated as CASSPDSGGSYGYTF.

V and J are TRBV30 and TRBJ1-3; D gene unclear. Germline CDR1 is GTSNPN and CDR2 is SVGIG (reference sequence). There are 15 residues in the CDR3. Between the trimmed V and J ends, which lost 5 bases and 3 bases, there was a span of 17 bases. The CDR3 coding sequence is TGTGCCTGGCGAAGACCCCCCTCGGGTGGAAACACCATATATTTT. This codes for CAWRRPPSGGNTIYF.

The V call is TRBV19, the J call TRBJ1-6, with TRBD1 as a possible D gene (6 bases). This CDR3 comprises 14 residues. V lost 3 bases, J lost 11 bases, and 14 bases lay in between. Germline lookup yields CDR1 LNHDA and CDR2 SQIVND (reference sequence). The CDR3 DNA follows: TGTGCCAGTAGTATTCCTACAGGGTTCCCACCCCTCCACTTT. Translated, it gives CASSIPTGFPPLHF.

CDR3 DNA sequence: TGCGCCAGCAGCCCTAGGGGCGGCGCAAACACTGAAGCTTTCTTT. This codes for CASSPRGGANTEAFF. The gene calls are TRBV5-1 and TRBJ1-1, with a tentative D call TRBD1 (5 bases). V was trimmed by 4 bases and J by 2 bases, leaving 15 bases between them. Germline V lookup: CDR1 SGHRS, CDR2 YFSETQ. The CDR3 consists of 15 residues. Full variable domain (outside the CDR3, taken from reference TRBV5-1 and TRBJ1-1): KAGVTQTPRYLIKTRGQQVTLSCSPISGHRSVSWYQQTPGQGLQFLFEYFSETQRNKGNFPGRFSGRQFSNSRSEMNVSTLELGDSALYLCASSPRGGANTEAFFGQGTRLTVV.

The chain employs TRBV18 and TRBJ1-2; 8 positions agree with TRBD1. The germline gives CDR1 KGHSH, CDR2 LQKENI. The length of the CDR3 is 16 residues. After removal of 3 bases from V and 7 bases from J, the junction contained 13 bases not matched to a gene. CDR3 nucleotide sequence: TGTGCCAGCTCACCTGACGGCGACAGGGGATCCCCTGGCTACACCTTC. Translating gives CASSPDGDRGSPGYTF. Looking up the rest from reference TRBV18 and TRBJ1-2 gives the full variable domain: NAGVMQNPRHLVRRRGQEARLRCSPMKGHSHVYWYRQLPEEGLKFMVYLQKENIIDESGMPKERFSAEFPKEGPSILRIQQVVRGDSAAYFCASSPDGDRGSPGYTFGSGTRLTVV.

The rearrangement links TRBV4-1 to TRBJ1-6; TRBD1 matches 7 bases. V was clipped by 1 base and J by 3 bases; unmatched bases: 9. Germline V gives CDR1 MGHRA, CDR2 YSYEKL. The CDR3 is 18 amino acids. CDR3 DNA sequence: TGCGCCAGCAGCCAAGGATCCGGGACAGTGTTCTATAATTCACCCCTCCACTTT. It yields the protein CASSQGSGTVFYNSPLHF.

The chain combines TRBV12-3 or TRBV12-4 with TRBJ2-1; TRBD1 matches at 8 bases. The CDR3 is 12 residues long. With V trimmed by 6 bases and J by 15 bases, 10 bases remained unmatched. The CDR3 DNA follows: TGTGCCAGCAGCAATTGGACAGGGCTCCCGTTCTTC. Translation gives CASSNWTGLPFF.

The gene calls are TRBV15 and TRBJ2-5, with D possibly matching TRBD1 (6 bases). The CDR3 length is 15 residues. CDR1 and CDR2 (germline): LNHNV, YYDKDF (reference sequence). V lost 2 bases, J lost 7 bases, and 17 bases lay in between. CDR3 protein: CATSRPLGGRGTQYF. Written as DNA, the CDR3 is TGTGCCACCAGCAGACCGCTTGGGGGCCGGGGGACCCAGTACTTC.

The CDR3 DNA reads as TGTGCCAGCCGCCGGGGGGGGAACACTGAAGCTTTCTTT. This sequence encodes CASRRGGNTEAFF. The chain links TRBV27 to TRBJ1-1; possible D gene TRBD1, 5 bases. The CDR3 runs 13 residues. Trimming took off 8 bases at V and 1 base at J, with 11 bases between the two ends. Germline V gene sequence: CDR1 MNHEY, CDR2 SMNVEV (reference sequence).

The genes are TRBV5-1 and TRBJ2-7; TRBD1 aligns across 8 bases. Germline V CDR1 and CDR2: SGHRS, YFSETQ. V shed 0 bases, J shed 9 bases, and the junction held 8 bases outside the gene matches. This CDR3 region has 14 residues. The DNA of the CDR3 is TGCGCCAGCAGCTTGGCCCAGGGGGCAAAGGTGCAGTACTTC. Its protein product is CASSLAQGAKVQYF.